The 31 T cell receptor beta chains in this list originate from one sample, sequenced in a study of blood T cell repertoires in COVID-19. Sequenced by immunoSEQ multiplex PCR; TCRdb stores in-frame clones only, minus some. The sample contains 25,000 to 30,000 clones, more than 85% of which appear only once. Source material: peripheral blood. The receptors come from a woman in her seventies with COVID-19, enrolled during active disease.

This rearrangement joins TRBV14 to TRBJ1-3, with D uncertain. There are 15 residues in the CDR3. Deletions cut 2 bases from V and 0 bases from J, with 8 bases between. Germline V gene data show CDR1 as SGHDN and CDR2 as FVKESK. The CDR3 loop is CASSQQAGSGNTIYF. Written as DNA, the CDR3 is TGTGCCAGCAGCCAACAAGCGGGCTCTGGAAACACCATATATTTT.

The chain carries TRBV6-6 and TRBJ2-2; 10 nucleotides align to TRBD1. CDR1 and CDR2 from the germline V gene are MNHNY and SVGAGI (reference sequence). CDR3 length: 15 residues. Germline trimming cut 5 bases from V and 6 bases from J; bases unmatched to any gene: 6. The chain's CDR3 is CASSPRQGAAGELFF. The CDR3, as DNA: TGTGCCAGCAGTCCGCGACAGGGGGCAGCCGGGGAGCTGTTTTTT.

This clone came up once. The chain recombines TRBV5-4 with TRBJ2-5, with a possible D match to TRBD2 (6 bases). V dropped 0 bases and J dropped 1 base, with 13 bases sitting between them. The CDR3 length is 16 residues. Germline CDR1 and CDR2: SGHNT and YYREEE (reference sequence). This CDR3 is CASSLGRGESQETQYF. As DNA, the CDR3 is TGTGCCAGCAGCTTGGGGCGGGGAGAGTCCCAAGAGACCCAGTACTTC.

The chain couples TRBV5-4 to TRBJ1-2, with no clear D. CDR1 is SGHNT and CDR2 is YYREEE in the germline V gene (reference sequence). The CDR3 runs 15 residues. V lost 2 bases and J 4 bases, leaving 15 bases between the germline ends. This chain's CDR3 is CASSFGRGAGYGYTF. The CDR3 nucleotides are TGTGCCAGCAGCTTTGGACGGGGAGCGGGCTATGGCTACACCTTC.

J is TRBJ2-6 and V is TRBV6-5, with a possible D match to TRBD2 (5 bases). V lost 2 bases, J lost 0 bases, and 8 bases lay in between. CDR3 size: 16 residues. CDR1 MNHEY and CDR2 SVGAGI come from the germline V gene. In DNA, the CDR3 is TGTGCCAGCAGTTACCGCCGGGACTCTGGGGCCAACGTCCTGACTTTC. Protein: CASSYRRDSGANVLTF.

This clone showed up just once. The chain links TRBV5-1 to TRBJ2-2; 7 nucleotides align to TRBD2. Losses at the gene ends were 4 bases for V and 2 bases for J; bases not matched to a gene: 5. The CDR3 runs to 15 residues. The germline V gene encodes CDR1 SGHRS and CDR2 YFSETQ. In DNA form, the CDR3 reads TGCGCCAGCAGCCCTCCTAGCGGCAACACCGGGGAGCTGTTTTTT. The encoded protein is CASSPPSGNTGELFF.

The chain recombines TRBV10-3 with TRBJ2-7; TRBD1 aligns across 7 bases. The CDR3 extends over 13 amino acids. Germline V gene data show CDR1 as ENHRY and CDR2 as SYGVKD. The V segment lost 2 bases and the J segment 4 bases; nucleotides outside the gene matches: 2. The CDR3 region has the DNA TGTGCCATCAGTGAGGACAGGGTTTACGAGCAGTACTTC. It specifies CAISEDRVYEQYF.

The rearrangement links TRBV2 to TRBJ2-5, with D perhaps matching TRBD1 (6 bases). V was shortened by 3 bases and J by 5 bases, with 10 bases between the two germline ends. The CDR3 consists of 13 residues. The germline V gene encodes CDR1 SNHLY and CDR2 FYNNEI. CDR3 region: CASSEDSVETQYF. CDR3 DNA sequence: TGTGCCAGCAGTGAGGACAGCGTGGAGACCCAGTACTTC.

The V call is TRBV5-4, the J call TRBJ2-3, with D maybe TRBD2 (6 bases). V was pared by 2 bases and J by 6 bases, with 10 bases between. The CDR3 is 13 amino acids. CDR1 and CDR2 (germline): SGHNT, YYREEE (reference sequence). The CDR3 nucleotides are TGTGCCAGCAGCTTTTATGGGGGGGATACGCAGTATTTT. Its translation is CASSFYGGDTQYF.

The rearrangement joins TRBV19 to TRBJ2-1; 12 bases map to TRBD2. This CDR3 is 15 amino acids long. Per germline, CDR1 LNHDA and CDR2 SQIVND (reference sequence). V lost 6 bases, J lost 8 bases, and 8 bases stayed unmatched. The CDR3 DNA reads TGTGCCAGTAGAAGACTAGCGGGAGAGGGCGATGAGCAGTTCTTC. It codes for CASRRLAGEGDEQFF.

The chain combines TRBV9 with TRBJ2-3; 10 bases are shared with TRBD2. The CDR3 extends over 18 amino acids. The germline CDR1 and CDR2 sequences are SGDLS and YYNGEE. V trimming: 4 bases; J trimming: 5 bases; junction bases outside the gene matches: 16. CDR3 in amino acids: CASSPVGARAGGIDTQYF. CDR3 coding DNA: TGTGCCAGCAGCCCAGTGGGTGCCCGAGCGGGGGGGATAGATACGCAGTATTTT. The variable domain in full, completed from reference TRBV9 and TRBJ2-3, reads DSGVTQTPKHLITATGQRVTLRCSPRSGDLSVYWYQQSLDQGLQFLIQYYNGEERAKGNILERFSAQQFPDLHSELNLSSLELGDSALYFCASSPVGARAGGIDTQYFGPGTRLTVL.

The CDR3 DNA is TGTGCCGTAAAAGCGGGAGGGCCGCTAGATACGCAGTATTTT. It yields the protein CAVKAGGPLDTQYF. The J gene is TRBJ2-3, the V gene TRBV3-1 (or the pseudogene TRBV3-2); 10 bases agree with TRBD2. This CDR3 has 14 amino acids. With V trimmed by 11 bases and J by 5 bases, 10 bases remained unmatched. Germline loops: CDR1 LGHDT, CDR2 YNNKEL (reference sequence).

This clone occurred a few times. The J gene is TRBJ2-7, the V gene TRBV4-1; 7 bases align to TRBD2. CDR3 size: 13 residues. The J segment lost 3 bases and the V segment lost 2 bases, leaving 1 base of the junction unmatched. Germline V gene sequence: CDR1 MGHRA, CDR2 YSYEKL. CDR3 bases: TGCGCCAGCAGCCAACCTAGCGGCTACGAGCAGTACTTC. This translates into CASSQPSGYEQYF.

The V call is TRBV19, the J call TRBJ1-4; possible D gene TRBD1, 5 bases. Trimming removed 3 bases from V and 4 bases from J, with 9 bases in between. CDR1 is LNHDA, CDR2 SQIVND, per germline (reference sequence). This CDR3 is built from 14 residues. The CDR3 DNA sequence: TGTGCCAGTAGTATCGGGCAGGGTAATGAAAAACTGTTTTTT. It is translated as CASSIGQGNEKLFF.

This clone has only one observation. The chain joins TRBV18 to TRBJ1-1, with D unclear. The CDR3 covers 13 residues. Germline CDR1 reads KGHSH; CDR2 reads LQKENI. V was pared by 3 bases and J by 0 bases, with 5 bases between. The CDR3 nucleotides are TGTGCCAGCTCACCCACGGTGAACACTGAAGCTTTCTTT. It yields the protein CASSPTVNTEAFF.

J is TRBJ2-3 and V is TRBV6-1; tentatively, D is TRBD1 (6 bases). Germline lookup yields CDR1 MNHNS and CDR2 SASEGT. The length of the CDR3 is 15 residues. The V and J ends lost 1 base and 4 bases respectively, with 12 bases between them. CDR3 bases: TGTGCCAGCAGTGAAGTGGCAGGGGTTCCAGATACGCAGTATTTT. It codes for CASSEVAGVPDTQYF.

This rearrangement joins TRBV4-2 to TRBJ2-2, with 7 bases aligning to TRBD2. Losses at the gene ends were 0 bases for V and 1 base for J; bases not matched to a gene: 8. The CDR3 has 18 amino acids. Per germline, CDR1 LGHNA and CDR2 YNFKEQ. CDR3 nucleotide sequence: TGTGCCAGCAGCCAAGACCTGACGGGAGGACAGAACACCGGGGAGCTGTTTTTT. This sequence encodes CASSQDLTGGQNTGELFF.

The chain joins TRBV24-1 to TRBJ2-3; tentative D call: TRBD1 (5 bases). Germline V lookup: CDR1 KGHDR, CDR2 SFDVKD. V was shortened by 8 bases and J by 3 bases, with 11 bases between the two germline ends. This CDR3 has 13 residues. Written as DNA, the CDR3 is TGTGCCACCACTGTACCAGGGACAGATACGCAGTATTTT. Translating it yields CATTVPGTDTQYF.

V is TRBV4-2 and J is TRBJ1-1; TRBD1 is a possible D gene (5 bases). With 1 base removed from V and 5 bases from J, the gap between germline ends came to 14 bases. This CDR3 region has 15 residues. From germline, CDR1 is LGHNA and CDR2 YNFKEQ. The CDR3 nucleotides read TGTGCCAGCAGCCAAGTACTCGGGGGTATGACTGAAGCTTTCTTT. It encodes CASSQVLGGMTEAFF.

This clone was seen just once. The chain combines TRBV28 with TRBJ1-2; perhaps TRBD1 as D (6 bases). Germline CDR1 MDHEN, CDR2 SYDVKM. Trimming left V 7 bases short and J 4 bases short, with 16 bases between. The CDR3 sequence is 14 residues long. The CDR3 sequence is CASTLAQGPYGYTF. The CDR3 DNA is TGTGCCAGCACTCTGGCACAGGGACCCTATGGCTACACCTTC.

The rearrangement joins TRBV6-5 to TRBJ2-3, with TRBD1 identical over 8 bases. The CDR3 consists of 15 residues. Germline V gene data show CDR1 as MNHEY and CDR2 as SVGAGI. V lost 5 bases, J lost 2 bases, and 6 bases stayed unmatched. The chain's CDR3 is CASSLRGPFTDTQYF. The DNA for the CDR3 is TGTGCCAGCAGTCTCAGGGGGCCCTTCACAGATACGCAGTATTTT.

The V call is TRBV7-9, the J call TRBJ1-2; D gene ambiguous. There are 11 residues in the CDR3. Trimming stripped 1 base from V and 6 bases from J, with 3 bases between. Germline V CDR1 and CDR2: SEHNR, FQNEAQ (reference sequence). In DNA, the CDR3 is TGTGCCAGCAGCTTAGGCGATGGCTACACCTTC. It codes for CASSLGDGYTF.

The chain links TRBV10-3 to TRBJ2-7, with TRBD2 matching over 13 bases. This CDR3 spans 14 amino acids. The germline V gene encodes CDR1 ENHRY and CDR2 SYGVKD. The trim removed 6 bases at V and 3 bases at J, leaving 2 bases unmatched. The CDR3 nucleotides are TGTGCCATCAGGGGACTAGCGGGAAACTACGAGCAGTACTTC. Its translation: CAIRGLAGNYEQYF.

V usage is TRBV4-1 and J usage is TRBJ2-7; TRBD2 matches 11 bases. The ends lost 0 bases at V and 9 bases at J; junction bases unmatched: 7. CDR3 size: 15 residues. Germline loops: CDR1 MGHRA, CDR2 YSYEKL. CDR3 DNA: TGCGCCAGCAGCCAAGAGCCGATAGCGGGAGGGGTGCAGTACTTC. Protein sequence: CASSQEPIAGGVQYF.

This rearrangement joins TRBV9 to TRBJ2-1, with 7 positions matching TRBD2. The CDR3 loop spans 18 amino acids. Trimming removed 2 bases from V and 0 bases from J; junction bases left unmatched: 11. Germline CDR1 reads SGDLS; CDR2 reads YYNGEE. The CDR3 sequence is CASSVSLAEAISYNEQFF. As DNA, the CDR3 is TGTGCCAGCAGCGTGTCCCTAGCGGAGGCTATCTCCTACAATGAGCAGTTCTTC.

The chain carries TRBV19 and TRBJ2-7, with 9 bases fitting TRBD2. The CDR3 covers 14 residues. V dropped 2 bases and J dropped 2; count of bases not matched to a gene: 1. Germline CDR1 LNHDA, CDR2 SQIVND (reference sequence). CDR3 in DNA: TGTGCCAGTAGTATACTAGCGGGGACCTACGAGCAGTACTTC. Translation: CASSILAGTYEQYF.

The J gene is TRBJ2-7, the V gene TRBV4-1; possible D gene TRBD1, 5 bases. CDR1 is MGHRA and CDR2 is YSYEKL in the germline V gene. This CDR3 spans 15 amino acids. Trimming took 4 bases from V and 5 from J, leaving 18 bases between them. In DNA, the CDR3 is TGCGCCAGCAGCCGCAGGACAAACAGCTTCGACGAGCAGTACTTC. The encoded protein is CASSRRTNSFDEQYF.

The rearrangement joins TRBV11-3 to TRBJ2-1; the D is unclear. The CDR3 spans 15 residues. CDR1 is SGHNT, CDR2 YENEEA, per germline. V was trimmed by 0 bases and J by 4 bases, leaving 10 bases between them. CDR3 sequence reads: CASSLDGYSYNEQFF. DNA of the CDR3: TGTGCCAGCAGCTTAGACGGGTACTCATACAATGAGCAGTTCTTC.

The chain is built from TRBV7-2 and TRBJ2-3; 12 positions match TRBD2. This CDR3 spans 19 amino acids. V shed 1 base, J shed 4 bases, and the junction held 12 bases outside the gene matches. From germline, CDR1 is SGHTA and CDR2 FQGNSA. The CDR3 protein is CASSLGAGLAGGVADTQYF. The CDR3 DNA is TGTGCCAGCAGCTTAGGGGCTGGGCTAGCGGGAGGGGTGGCAGATACGCAGTATTTT.

The genes are TRBV11-3 and TRBJ2-7; the D gene is possibly TRBD2 (5 bases). V lost 5 bases to trimming and J lost 1 base, with 12 bases between them. The CDR3 totals 14 residues. The germline V gene encodes CDR1 SGHNT and CDR2 YENEEA. CDR3 sequence: CASSEDSVSYEQYF. The CDR3 nucleotides read TGTGCCAGCAGCGAAGATAGCGTTTCCTACGAGCAGTACTTC.

The chain joins TRBV9 to TRBJ2-7; 7 positions agree with TRBD1. The V segment lost 4 bases and the J segment 0 bases; nucleotides outside the gene matches: 7. The CDR3 has 15 residues. Germline assignment: CDR1 SGDLS and CDR2 YYNGEE. CDR3 protein: CASSPGGGASYEQYF. As DNA, the CDR3 is TGTGCCAGCAGCCCAGGGGGTGGGGCCTCCTACGAGCAGTACTTC.